The rows below give T cell receptor beta chains drawn from one sample of a study of blood T cell repertoires in COVID-19. Libraries were prepared by immunoSEQ multiplex PCR; TCRdb keeps only in-frame clonotypes and omits some of them. The sample holds 250,000 or so clones, just under 85% seen once. The sequencing sample was made of peripheral blood. These receptors came from a woman aged 55-70 years with active or convalescent COVID-19. The CDR3 runs from the conserved cysteine through the conserved F or W. A D gene is named only where the DNA matches it firmly. Rows give clone size only sometimes, using once, few, many, or a class for an expanded clone.

v_gene	abundance	d_gene	j_gene	CDR3aa	CDR3nt
TRBV4-1	NA	NA	TRBJ2-7	CASSQDPSSTYEQYF	TGCGCCAGCAGCCAAGATCCCTCTAGTACCTACGAGCAGTACTTC
TRBV5-1	NA	TRBD2	TRBJ2-1	CASSLGTRTSGEEQFF	TGCGCCAGCAGCTTAGGTACTCGGACTAGCGGAGAGGAGCAGTTCTTC
TRBV6-6	NA	NA	TRBJ2-3	CASSYGQSTDTQYF	TGTGCCAGCAGTTATGGACAGAGCACAGATACGCAGTATTTT
TRBV12-3/TRBV12-4	few	NA	TRBJ1-2	CASSLRQNGYTF	TGTGCCAGCAGTTTGAGACAGAATGGCTACACCTTC
TRBV5-1	NA	TRBD1	TRBJ1-4	CASSPGQGNEKLFF	TGCGCCAGCAGCCCCGGACAGGGGAATGAAAAACTGTTTTTT
TRBV10-3	NA	NA	TRBJ2-3	CAISESQSVRYTQYF	TGTGCCATCAGTGAGTCGCAGAGTGTCAGGTATACGCAGTATTTT
TRBV11-2	NA	NA	TRBJ1-1	CASSFSGGTEAFF	TGTGCCAGCAGCTTCTCGGGTGGCACTGAAGCTTTCTTT
TRBV11-2	NA	NA	TRBJ1-5	CASSFGGQPQHF	TGTGCCAGCAGCTTCGGGGGGCAGCCCCAGCATTTT
TRBV6-1	NA	NA	TRBJ1-1	CASSEVVDTEAFF	TGTGCCAGCAGTGAAGTGGTAGACACTGAAGCTTTCTTT
TRBV12-5	NA	NA	TRBJ2-2	CASGQGQAITGELFF	TGTGCTAGTGGCCAGGGGCAGGCAATCACCGGGGAGCTGTTTTTT
TRBV18	NA	NA	TRBJ1-1	CASSPRGTDTEAFF	TGTGCCAGCTCACCCCGGGGGACGGATACTGAAGCTTTCTTT
TRBV5-4	NA	NA	TRBJ1-2	CASSPPPGQSNYGYTF	TGTGCCAGCAGCCCCCCTCCAGGGCAATCTAACTATGGCTACACCTTC
TRBV9	NA	NA	TRBJ1-3	CASSVGWGDGNTIYF	TGTGCCAGCAGCGTAGGATGGGGCGATGGAAACACCATATATTTT
TRBV14	NA	TRBD1	TRBJ1-2	CASSRAGQGKNGYTF	TGTGCCAGCAGCCGAGCAGGACAGGGGAAAAATGGCTACACCTTC
TRBV5-6	NA	NA	TRBJ1-2	CASSLDGRDNYGYTF	TGTGCCAGCAGCTTGGACGGGAGAGATAACTATGGCTACACCTTC
TRBV7-9	NA	TRBD1	TRBJ2-7	CASSWTGPVDEQYF	TGTGCCAGCAGCTGGACAGGCCCCGTCGACGAGCAGTACTTC
TRBV6-6	NA	NA	TRBJ1-3	CASSLLLRVENTIYF	TGTGCCAGCAGTCTCTTGTTGAGGGTGGAAAACACCATATATTTT
TRBV28	NA	NA	TRBJ1-5	CASSLSGGLGPYSNQPQHF	TGTGCCAGCAGTTTATCGGGGGGGCTGGGGCCTTATAGCAATCAGCCCCAGCATTTT
TRBV4-1	few	NA	TRBJ1-5	CASSQDPSQPQHF	TGCGCCAGCAGCCAAGATCCCAGTCAGCCCCAGCATTTT
TRBV5-1	NA	TRBD1	TRBJ1-2	CASSLPGQANQTNYGYTF	TGCGCCAGCAGCCTCCCGGGACAGGCCAATCAAACTAACTATGGCTACACCTTC
TRBV19	NA	TRBD1	TRBJ1-5	CASNRGHDSNQPQHF	TGTGCCAGTAACAGGGGGCACGATAGCAATCAGCCCCAGCATTTT
TRBV29-1	NA	NA	TRBJ2-7	CSVVMTLSYEQYF	TGCAGCGTTGTAATGACACTCTCCTACGAGCAGTACTTC
TRBV5-4	NA	TRBD1	TRBJ2-1	CASSTVRDRGAVLLF	TGTGCCAGCAGCACGGTCCGGGACAGGGGGGCCGTGTTGCTCTTC
TRBV19	NA	NA	TRBJ2-7	CASSPITSSYEQYF	TGTGCCAGTAGTCCAATAACTAGCAGCTACGAGCAGTACTTC
TRBV30	NA	TRBD1	TRBJ1-4	CAWSVEGQGVEKLFF	TGTGCCTGGAGTGTAGAAGGACAGGGGGTTGAAAAACTGTTTTTT
TRBV11-3	NA	NA	TRBJ2-7	CASSLRSGLFYEQYF	TGTGCCAGCAGCTTAAGATCAGGGCTATTCTACGAGCAGTACTTC
TRBV9	once	TRBD2	TRBJ2-1	CASSPRPPAGGYNEQFF	TGTGCCAGCAGCCCCCGGCCCCCTGCGGGAGGGTACAATGAGCAGTTCTTC
TRBV11-2	NA	NA	TRBJ1-5	CASSQTNQPQHF	TGTGCCAGCAGCCAAACAAATCAGCCCCAGCATTTT
TRBV6-1	NA	NA	TRBJ1-5	CASSESLAGQPQHF	TGTGCCAGCAGTGAAAGTCTAGCTGGGCAGCCCCAGCATTTT
TRBV6-5	once	TRBD1	TRBJ1-2	CASSPSGQPNYGYTF	TGTGCCAGCAGTCCTTCGGGACAGCCTAACTATGGCTACACCTTC
TRBV10-2	NA	TRBD1	TRBJ1-5	CASSEWTGNNQPQHF	TGCGCCAGCAGTGAGTGGACAGGTAACAATCAGCCCCAGCATTTT
TRBV5-1	NA	NA	TRBJ1-6	CASSPTVSYNSPLHF	TGCGCCAGCAGCCCGACAGTTTCCTATAATTCACCCCTCCACTTT
TRBV28	NA	NA	TRBJ1-1	CASSLYAGEGTEAFF	TGTGCCAGCAGTTTATATGCGGGAGAGGGCACTGAAGCTTTCTTT
TRBV6-5	NA	TRBD1	TRBJ1-5	CASSYNRGSNQPQHF	TGTGCCAGCAGTTACAACAGGGGGAGCAATCAGCCCCAGCATTTT
TRBV11-2	NA	TRBD1	TRBJ2-1	CASSFGDRVINEQFF	TGTGCCAGCAGCTTTGGGGACAGGGTTATCAATGAGCAGTTCTTC
TRBV7-2	NA	TRBD2	TRBJ2-7	CASSLAGLTTYEQYF	TGTGCCAGCAGCTTAGCGGGACTAACAACCTACGAGCAGTACTTC
TRBV30	NA	TRBD2	TRBJ2-1	CAWSWGLAGNEQFF	TGTGCCTGGAGCTGGGGACTAGCGGGCAATGAGCAGTTCTTC
TRBV5-1	NA	NA	TRBJ1-2	CASSLGPSYGYTF	TGCGCCAGCAGCTTGGGGCCCTCCTATGGCTACACCTTC
TRBV10-1	NA	TRBD2	TRBJ2-5	CASSEGLAGLQETQYF	TGCGCCAGCAGTGAAGGCCTAGCGGGCCTCCAAGAGACCCAGTACTTC
TRBV30	NA	TRBD1	TRBJ1-2	CAWKGTGPFSYTF	TGTGCCTGGAAGGGGACAGGCCCCTTCAGCTACACCTTC
TRBV28	NA	NA	TRBJ1-2	CASSFTQGYTF	TGTGCCAGCAGTTTTACGCAGGGCTACACCTTC
TRBV6-6	NA	TRBD1	TRBJ2-7	CASSKRLQGTAYEQYF	TGTGCCAGCAGTAAACGACTACAGGGGACAGCATACGAGCAGTACTTC
TRBV5-6	NA	NA	TRBJ1-3	CASSLGQGNTIYF	TGTGCCAGCAGCTTGGGACAGGGAAACACCATATATTTT
TRBV3-1/TRBV3-2	few	TRBD2	TRBJ2-3	CASSPRGSGSWTDTQYF	TGTGCCAGCAGCCCCAGGGGTAGCGGGAGTTGGACAGATACGCAGTATTTT
TRBV4-1	NA	NA	TRBJ1-2	CASSQGGGTEFPRTF	TGCGCCAGCAGCCAAGGTGGGGGGACCGAGTTTCCGCGCACCTTC
TRBV10-3	once	TRBD2	TRBJ2-1	CAITPTSANEQFF	TGTGCCATCACCCCGACTAGCGCCAATGAGCAGTTCTTC
TRBV19	NA	TRBD2	TRBJ2-3	CASNPRGAGVDTQYF	TGTGCCAGTAACCCGCGGGGGGCGGGGGTAGATACGCAGTATTTT
TRBV27	once	TRBD2	TRBJ2-1	CASRGTSSYNEQFF	TGTGCCAGCAGGGGGACTAGCTCCTACAATGAGCAGTTCTTC
TRBV19	NA	TRBD2	TRBJ2-5	CASSILAGGPYQETQYF	TGTGCCAGTAGTATACTAGCGGGAGGTCCTTACCAAGAGACCCAGTACTTC
TRBV18	few	NA	TRBJ2-6	CASSPPTGPSGANVLTF	TGTGCCAGCTCACCACCGACAGGCCCCTCTGGGGCCAACGTCCTGACTTTC
TRBV4-1	NA	NA	TRBJ2-7	CASSQGAGSGEQYF	TGCGCCAGCAGCCAAGGTGCGGGAAGTGGCGAGCAGTACTTC
TRBV7-6	NA	TRBD2	TRBJ2-3	CASSLEAGGLLTDTQYF	TGTGCCAGCAGCTTAGAGGCGGGGGGACTACTTACAGATACGCAGTATTTT
TRBV6-1	NA	NA	TRBJ1-4	CASSEVGEKLFF	TGTGCCAGCAGTGAAGTCGGTGAAAAACTGTTTTTT
TRBV5-1	NA	TRBD1	TRBJ2-1	CASSLEDRDYDEQFF	TGCGCCAGCAGCTTGGAGGACAGGGATTACGATGAGCAGTTCTTC
TRBV3-1/TRBV3-2	NA	TRBD1	TRBJ2-1	CASSLTGGISYNEQFF	TGTGCCAGCAGCCTCACAGGGGGGATCTCCTACAATGAGCAGTTCTTC
TRBV18	NA	NA	TRBJ1-1	CASSPEAIMNTEAFF	TGTGCCAGCTCACCGGAAGCGATCATGAACACTGAAGCTTTCTTT
TRBV2	NA	NA	TRBJ2-5	CASNLGGNLVPQYF	TGTGCCAGCAATCTAGGGGGAAACCTAGTGCCCCAGTACTTC